Presented here are 10 T cell receptor beta chains from one specimen sequenced in a study of T cell changes during pregnancy in multiple sclerosis (dated 2019 in TCRdb). Receptors were amplified or captured by the immunoSEQ multiplex PCR assay. TCRdb holds this immuneACCESS table with in-frame rearrangements only. Some clones are missing; in checked studies, unresolved V genes explain under half, and the rest has no known cause. The sample table contains roughly 76,000 clones; only one count was recorded for 90% to 95% of them. The biggest ten clones account for approximately 0.43% of the sample. The sample in question was CD4+ T cells from peripheral blood mononuclear cells, obtained in the second trimester of pregnancy. Receptor source: a female donor with multiple sclerosis, enrolled in a pregnancy study.

The CDR3 DNA follows: TGCAGCGTTGTTCGACAGGGGGCCTCCAATAACTATGGCTACACCTTC. Its protein product is CSVVRQGASNNYGYTF. The chain carries TRBV29-1 and TRBJ1-2; 10 nucleotides line up with TRBD1. The CDR3 loop spans 16 amino acids. V was clipped by 4 bases and J by 1 base; unmatched bases: 9. Per germline, CDR1 SQVTM and CDR2 ANQGSEA. The variable domain in full, with the rest retrieved from reference TRBV29-1 and TRBJ1-2, is SAVISQKPSRDICQRGTSLTIQCQVDSQVTMMFWYRQQPGQSLTLIATANQGSEATYESGFVIDKFPISRPNLTFSTLTVSNMSPEDSSIYLCSVVRQGASNNYGYTFGSGTRLTVV.

The chain recombines TRBV19 with TRBJ1-2, with a possible D match to TRBD1 (5 bases). CDR3 size: 13 residues. The germline V gene has CDR1 LNHDA and CDR2 SQIVND (reference sequence). V was clipped by 7 bases and J by 5 bases, with 14 bases between them. Here the CDR3 reads CASTYSPGYGYTF. The DNA for the CDR3 is TGTGCCAGTACCTATTCTCCAGGGTATGGCTACACCTTC.

The V gene is TRBV9, the J gene TRBJ2-7; 8 nucleotides agree with TRBD1. The CDR3 sequence is 13 residues long. CDR1 is SGDLS, CDR2 YYNGEE, per germline. The trim removed 4 bases at V and 6 bases at J, leaving 6 bases unmatched. The CDR3 loop reads CASSIRQGSEQYF. As DNA, the CDR3 is TGTGCCAGCAGCATCCGACAGGGGTCCGAGCAGTACTTC.

The V gene is TRBV18, the J gene TRBJ1-6; TRBD1 matches at 7 bases. V lost 3 bases and J lost 9; bases outside the gene matches: 23. Germline V gene sequence: CDR1 KGHSH, CDR2 LQKENI. The CDR3 runs 20 residues. CDR3 DNA: TGTGCCAGCTCACCCGGGGCTCTTTGGGAACAGGGGAGATTGGCTTCACCCCTCCACTTT. It is translated as CASSPGALWEQGRLASPLHF.

CDR3 loop: CASKSGSRHEQFF. The CDR3 DNA follows: TGTGCCAGTAAATCCGGGTCGCGCCATGAGCAGTTCTTC. This sequence joins TRBV19 and TRBJ2-1, with D unresolved. V lost 7 bases to trimming and J lost 8 bases, with 15 bases between them. The CDR3 sequence is 13 residues long. Germline V gene sequence: CDR1 LNHDA, CDR2 SQIVND (reference sequence).

The chain joins TRBV5-1 to TRBJ2-3; 8 bases fit TRBD2. CDR1 is SGHRS, CDR2 YFSETQ, per germline. J lost 3 bases, V lost 4 bases, and 10 bases had no gene match. There are 16 residues in the CDR3. CDR3 protein: CASSLGAGALTDTQYF. The CDR3 region has the DNA TGCGCCAGCAGCCTAGGAGCGGGGGCTCTGACAGATACGCAGTATTTT. The full variable domain, in which reference TRBV5-1 and TRBJ2-3 provide the parts outside the CDR3, is KAGVTQTPRYLIKTRGQQVTLSCSPISGHRSVSWYQQTPGQGLQFLFEYFSETQRNKGNFPGRFSGRQFSNSRSEMNVSTLELGDSALYLCASSLGAGALTDTQYFGPGTRLTVL.

The sample holds one count of this clone. The J gene is TRBJ2-2, the V gene TRBV9; the D gene is possibly TRBD1 (5 bases). Germline V gene lookup returns CDR1 SGDLS and CDR2 YYNGEE. The CDR3 contains 12 residues. Trimming shortened V by 7 bases and J by 7 bases, and 11 bases separated the two germline ends. For the CDR3, the DNA is TGTGCCAGCGGGGCCAGTTACGGGGAGCTGTTTTTT. It codes for CASGASYGELFF.

As DNA, the CDR3 is TGTGCCATCAGTGGGGGACAGGGTTTCTCTGGAAACACCATATATTTT. It encodes CAISGGQGFSGNTIYF. The chain carries TRBV10-3 and TRBJ1-3, with 9 nucleotides matching TRBD1. The CDR3 spans 16 residues. V trimming: 4 bases; J trimming: 0 bases; junction bases outside the gene matches: 4. The germline gives CDR1 ENHRY, CDR2 SYGVKD.

The CDR3 DNA sequence: TGTGCCAGCAGCCGCGACGGGCTAGCGGGAGTGTGGTACGAGCAGTACTTC. Translated: CASSRDGLAGVWYEQYF. This chain links TRBV28 with TRBJ2-7; the match to TRBD2 covers 10 bases. The CDR3 is 17 residues long. The V and J ends lost 6 bases and 4 bases, in that order; junction bases with no gene match: 15. Germline-derived CDR1 and CDR2 are MDHEN and SYDVKM.

The chain uses TRBV11-2 and TRBJ2-1, with a weak D call TRBD2 (6 bases). CDR1 SGHAT and CDR2 FQNNGV come from the germline V gene. V gave up 7 bases and J gave up 4 bases, with 11 bases separating them. The CDR3 is made up of 13 amino acids. The CDR3 spells CASTSGVYNEQFF. The CDR3 nucleotides are TGTGCCAGCACCTCGGGAGTTTACAATGAGCAGTTCTTC.